This TCR beta chain appears in the sequencing data of a study of cytomegalovirus exposure and HLA in healthy donors. Overall study findings and caveats: TRBV6-2, TRBV6-3 and other indistinguishable V segments were excluded.

Researchers ran the PCR with 60 Vbeta and 13 Jbeta primers. The repertoire was sequenced with immunoSEQ multiplex PCR; TCRdb's copy has only in-frame clones and lacks some. The sample has about 46,000 clones. On this clone itself: Its antigen is undetermined.

Regarding donors, all were healthy bone marrow donors. Germline CDR1 and CDR2: SGHTA and FQGNSA. The CDR3 spans 14 residues. V was clipped by 4 bases and J by 1 base, with 10 bases between them. The sequence was obtained from a woman between 40 and 50 years old in good health and CMV-seronegative. J is TRBJ1-1 and V is TRBV7-2, with TRBD1 as a possible D gene (5 bases). The sequenced sample consisted of PBMCs. The CDR3 protein is CASSSGGGNTEAFF. CDR3 DNA sequence: TGTGCCAGCAGCTCCGGGGGGGGGAACACTGAAGCTTTCTTT. Supplemented by reference TRBV7-2 and TRBJ1-1, the full variable domain reads GAGVSQSPSNKVTEKGKDVELRCDPISGHTALYWYRQSLGQGLEFLIYFQGNSAPDKSGLPSDRFSAERTGGSVSTLTIQRTQQEDSAVYLCASSSGGGNTEAFFGQGTRLTVV.